This TCR beta chain comes out of a study of T cell repertoires in cytomegalovirus infection. The overall study: Epitope selection comprised recently identified HLA-C-restricted CMV epitopes and well-studied HLA-B-restricted CMV epitopes. In public TCR beta signatures, there were indications of both CMV infection and matching HLA type.

TCRdb independently ran MiXCR on the reads; one entry per CDR3 protein. Of 40,000 to 55,000 distinct CDR3 sequences listed, under 25% are singletons. Notes on the study in general: In two of eight donors, the top clonotype was HLA-C-restricted CMV-specific.

In this sample, this clonotype turned up a few times. What it recognizes is unknown. The V end was cut by 5 bases, the J end by 2 bases, with 19 bases between. Germline CDR1 is SGHVS and CDR2 is FQNEAQ. The CDR3 contains 17 residues. This specimen consisted of CD8+ T cells from cultured PBMCs, obtained from culture after CMV antigen stimulation. The rearrangement links TRBV7-8 to TRBJ1-3, with D perhaps matching TRBD1 (6 bases). The origin of this receptor is a human donor in good health (CMV status not recorded). Some clones in this sample may be carry-over from other donors' samples. The CDR3 protein is CASSVDGGSRAGNTIYF. DNA of the CDR3: TGTGCCAGCAGCGTCGACGGGGGCTCTCGGGCTGGAAACACCATATATTTT.